The rows below give T cell receptor beta chains drawn from one sample of a study of T-cell reconstitution after alpha-beta-depleted transplantation in children. TCRdb recomputed calls from the PCR reads with MiXCR, one row per CDR3 protein. The sample contains around 94,000 distinct CDR3 sequences, approximately 5.4% of which appear only once. Material: PBMCs, mostly from graft donor cells, obtained 60 days after TCRalphabeta/CD19-depleted stem cell transplant. Receptor source: a female patient under 10 years old who had a stem cell transplant for Fanconi anemia, so the T cells may come from the graft donor. Each CDR3 is given with its conserved first and last residue. The order of the fields is J gene, V gene, clone size, CDR3 protein. Size tells how often a clone was seen (once, few, many) or the class of an expanded clone, and some rows leave it out.

TRBJ1-1 TRBV14 many CASSQVTGTGGAFF
TRBJ2-7 TRBV6-1 few CASSRGLAGLGEQYF
TRBJ2-1 TRBV5-1 many CASSLVSNEQFF
TRBJ2-1 TRBV11-2 many CASSPRSGGEYNEQFF
TRBJ2-7 TRBV21-1 many CASSKEQGRQGEQYF
TRBJ2-7 TRBV5-1 many CASSLDVVDEQYF
TRBJ2-7 TRBV18 few CASSPSSIPYEQYF
TRBJ2-7 TRBV6-2/TRBV6-3 many CASSSIGQPYEQYF
TRBJ2-1 TRBV7-4 many CASSSMGLAGAGSYNEQFF
TRBJ2-7 TRBV28 few CASSFNYEQYF
TRBJ2-7 TRBV7-8 many CASSPRQGRGYEQYF
TRBJ1-3 TRBV6-5 . CASSYSPGHYGNTIYF
TRBJ2-7 TRBV5-1 many CASSLEGQGFYEQYF
TRBJ1-1 TRBV5-1 many CASSLGGRGNTEAFF
TRBJ2-7 TRBV7-9 many CASSSRGGPIYEQYF
TRBJ2-1 TRBV20-1 many CSATRQLYNEQFF
TRBJ2-5 TRBV5-5 few CASSVWDSQETQYF
TRBJ2-5 TRBV20-1 . CSASGLAGVQETQYF
TRBJ2-3 TRBV12-3/TRBV12-4 once CASSLRGGPDTQYF
TRBJ1-5 TRBV12-3/TRBV12-4 many CASSNRGSNQPQHF
TRBJ2-5 TRBV12-3/TRBV12-4 many CASGQETQYF
TRBJ2-7 TRBV6-1 many CASGNTPYEQYF
TRBJ2-7 TRBV29-1 . CSARGQGGFYEQYF
TRBJ2-7 TRBV5-1 many CASSLLAGPYEQYF